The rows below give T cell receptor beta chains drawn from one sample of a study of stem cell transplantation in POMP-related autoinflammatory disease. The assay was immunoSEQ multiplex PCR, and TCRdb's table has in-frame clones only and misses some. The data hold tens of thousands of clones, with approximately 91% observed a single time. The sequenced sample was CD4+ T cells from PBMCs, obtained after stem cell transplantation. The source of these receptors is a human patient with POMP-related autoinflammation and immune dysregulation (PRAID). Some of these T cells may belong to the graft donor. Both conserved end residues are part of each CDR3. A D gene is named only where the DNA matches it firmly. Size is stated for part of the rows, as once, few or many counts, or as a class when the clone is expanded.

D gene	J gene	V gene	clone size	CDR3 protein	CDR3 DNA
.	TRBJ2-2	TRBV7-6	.	CASSLGPQGLTGELFF	TGTGCCAGCAGCTTGGGACCCCAGGGGCTGACCGGGGAGCTGTTTTTT
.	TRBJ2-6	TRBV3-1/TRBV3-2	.	CASSWEANVLTF	TGTGCCAGCAGTTGGGAGGCCAACGTCCTGACTTTC
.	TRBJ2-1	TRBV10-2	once	CATQLSQVNEQFF	TGCGCCACCCAATTATCCCAGGTAAATGAGCAGTTCTTC
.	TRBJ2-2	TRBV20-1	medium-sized	CSARPPGELFF	TGCAGTGCTAGACCCCCCGGGGAGCTGTTTTTT
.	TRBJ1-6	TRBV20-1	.	CSASPIGLENNSPLHF	TGCAGTGCTAGTCCAATTGGACTGGAAAATAATTCACCCCTCCACTTT
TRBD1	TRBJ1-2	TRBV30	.	CAWGDRNYGYTF	TGTGCCTGGGGGGACAGGAACTATGGCTACACCTTC
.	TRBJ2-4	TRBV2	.	CASTLVEVDIQYF	TGTGCCAGCACCCTCGTCGAGGTAGACATTCAGTACTTC
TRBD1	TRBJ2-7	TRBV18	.	CASSPSLPGQGANEQYF	TGTGCCAGCTCACCATCTTTGCCGGGACAGGGAGCCAACGAGCAGTACTTC
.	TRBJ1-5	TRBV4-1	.	CASSLPGGNQPQHF	TGCGCCAGCAGTCTACCAGGGGGCAATCAGCCCCAGCATTTT
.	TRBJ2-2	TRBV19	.	CASSRAGVNTGELFF	TGTGCCAGTAGTAGAGCAGGGGTGAACACCGGGGAGCTGTTTTTT
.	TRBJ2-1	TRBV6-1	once	CASSEAFGYNEQFF	TGTGCCAGCAGTGAAGCCTTCGGTTACAATGAGCAGTTCTTC
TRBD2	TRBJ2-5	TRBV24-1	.	CATSDSASGLQETQYF	TGTGCCACCAGTGATTCGGCTAGCGGTCTCCAAGAGACCCAGTACTTC
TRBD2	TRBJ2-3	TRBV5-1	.	CASSPGTSGIRTDTQYF	TGCGCCAGCAGCCCCGGGACTAGCGGGATTCGTACAGATACGCAGTATTTT
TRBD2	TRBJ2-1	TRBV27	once	CASSPGGNEQFF	TGTGCCAGCAGCCCGGGAGGCAATGAGCAGTTCTTC
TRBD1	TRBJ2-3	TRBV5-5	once	CASSEGADTQYF	TGTGCCAGCAGCGAGGGGGCCGATACGCAGTATTTT
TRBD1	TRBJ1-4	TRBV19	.	CASTNRQGLEKLFF	TGTGCCAGCACGAACCGACAGGGACTTGAAAAACTGTTTTTT